These 30 T cell receptor beta chains were all obtained from the same sample, sequenced in a study of glioma-infiltrating T cells after dendritic cell vaccination. Using immunoSEQ multiplex PCR, the repertoire was profiled, and TCRdb retains in-frame clones only, with some absent. Among about 87,000 clones listed, around 83% were seen once. The time point: after dendritic cell vaccination, including at tumor progression/relapse. The sample was blood, taken after dendritic cell vaccination. These receptors all stem from a human donor with glioblastoma.

V usage is TRBV7-9 and J usage is TRBJ1-2; tentatively, D is TRBD1 (6 bases). The CDR3 extends over 14 amino acids. Germline V gives CDR1 SEHNR, CDR2 FQNEAQ (reference sequence). Trimming removed 5 bases at V and 7 bases at J, with 17 bases between. CDR3 amino acids: CASSPAVGQFGYTF. CDR3 DNA: TGTGCCAGCAGCCCGGCTGTAGGACAGTTTGGCTACACCTTC. Filled out from reference TRBV7-9 and TRBJ1-2, the complete variable domain reads DTGVSQNPRHKITKRGQNVTFRCDPISEHNRLYWYRQTLGQGPEFLTYFQNEAQLEKSRLLSDRFSAERPKGSFSTLEIQRTEQGDSAMYLCASSPAVGQFGYTFGSGTRLTVV.

This chain uses TRBV30 with TRBJ1-3; D remains unclear. Trimming left V 5 bases short and J 0 bases short, with 17 bases between. Germline V CDR1 and CDR2: GTSNPN, SVGIG (reference sequence). The CDR3 contains 16 residues. The CDR3 bases are TGTGCCTGGCACGCCCGTACACCGTCCTCTGGAAACACCATATATTTT. Its translation: CAWHARTPSSGNTIYF.

The chain couples TRBV25-1 to TRBJ1-3; perhaps TRBD1 as D (6 bases). This CDR3 region has 18 residues. Trimming removed 3 bases at V and 2 bases at J, with 20 bases between. Germline V gene data show CDR1 as MGHDK and CDR2 as SYGVNS. The CDR3 nucleotides read TGTGCCAGCAGTGAGGATCCCAGAGAGGGGGAAACTGGAAACACCATATATTTT. Translation gives CASSEDPREGETGNTIYF.

The chain couples TRBV27 to TRBJ2-7, with D possibly matching TRBD1 (6 bases). From germline, CDR1 is MNHEY and CDR2 SMNVEV (reference sequence). The CDR3 totals 13 residues. V lost 6 bases and J 0 bases, leaving 9 bases between the germline ends. The CDR3 loop is CASSRDTSYEQYF. CDR3 nucleotide sequence: TGTGCCAGCAGCAGGGACACCTCCTACGAGCAGTACTTC.

In its sample, this clone was seen once. Compared with germline, one end of the junction differs, possibly owing to a read error. This chain links TRBV5-1 with TRBJ2-6, with a tentative D call TRBD1 (5 bases). The V gene's germline CDR1 is SGHRS and CDR2 YFSETQ. This CDR3 is built from 16 residues. In DNA, the CDR3 is TGCGCCAGCAGCTTGGAGTATGGAAAAGGGGTCAACGTCCTGACTTTC. As protein: CASSLEYGKGVNVLTF. Based on the CDR3 plus reference TRBV5-1 and TRBJ2-6, the full variable domain is KAGVTQTPRYLIKTRGQQVTLSCSPISGHRSVSWYQQTPGQGLQFLFEYFSETQRNKGNFPGRFSGRQFSNSRSEMNVSTLELGDSALYLCASSLEYGKGVNVLTFGAGSRLTVL.

The chain couples TRBV9 to TRBJ1-1; TRBD1 matches 7 bases. The CDR3 sequence is 16 residues long. CDR1 SGDLS and CDR2 YYNGEE come from the germline V gene. Germline trimming cut 6 bases from V and 2 bases from J; bases unmatched to any gene: 13. The CDR3, as DNA: TGTGCCAGCACAACAGGGGTGGATGCGAGTAACACTGAAGCTTTCTTT. Translation gives CASTTGVDASNTEAFF.

The chain combines TRBV19 with TRBJ1-5, with D hard to call. In germline, CDR1 is LNHDA, CDR2 SQIVND (reference sequence). Trimming removed 0 bases from V and 4 bases from J, with 4 bases in between. This CDR3 is 13 amino acids long. CDR3 coding DNA: TGTGCCAGTAGTATAGAGAGTAATCAGCCCCAGCATTTT. Its protein product is CASSIESNQPQHF.

V gene TRBV7-9 combines with J gene TRBJ2-5; unclear D gene. The germline V and J ends were trimmed by 3 bases and 4 bases, with 3 bases remaining between them. Germline assignment: CDR1 SEHNR and CDR2 FQNEAQ (reference sequence). CDR3 size: 11 residues. CDR3 region: CASSFRETQYF. CDR3 sequence (DNA): TGTGCCAGCAGCTTCAGAGAGACCCAGTACTTC.

This chain's CDR3 is CASCRLAGSLSSETQYF. CDR3 nucleotides: TGTGCTAGTTGTAGACTAGCGGGTAGCCTTTCCTCGGAGACCCAGTACTTC. The chain recombines TRBV12-5 with TRBJ2-5; 10 bases line up with TRBD2. The CDR3 runs 17 residues. The V gene end was trimmed by 8 bases and the J gene end by 5 bases; junction bases not matched to a gene: 17. Per the germline V gene, CDR1 is LGHNT and CDR2 is FRNRAP.

CDR3 region: CASSLSGGGYEQYF. Here the CDR3 DNA reads TGTGCCAGCAGTCTCTCGGGGGGGGGCTACGAGCAGTACTTC. The rearrangement uses TRBV27 and TRBJ2-7; 8 bases match TRBD2. After removal of 5 bases from V and 3 bases from J, the junction contained 6 bases not matched to a gene. The CDR3 runs 14 residues. In germline, CDR1 is MNHEY, CDR2 SMNVEV (reference sequence).

The gene calls are TRBV9 and TRBJ1-6; possible D gene TRBD1, 5 bases. Trimming shortened V by 3 bases and J by 9 bases, and 16 bases separated the two germline ends. Germline values: CDR1 SGDLS, CDR2 YYNGEE. This CDR3 contains 15 residues. The CDR3 bases are TGTGCCAGCAGCGCCGGACATTCTAGAACTTCACCCCTCCACTTT. This gives the protein CASSAGHSRTSPLHF.

The V and J genes are TRBV4-2 and TRBJ2-5; TRBD2 is a possible D gene (6 bases). The CDR3 contains 15 residues. V lost 1 base and J 2 bases, leaving 11 bases between the germline ends. Germline V gene sequence: CDR1 LGHNA, CDR2 YNFKEQ. Here the CDR3 reads CASSQVPGLQETQYF. The CDR3 DNA follows: TGTGCCAGCAGCCAAGTACCGGGACTGCAAGAGACCCAGTACTTC.

This chain uses TRBV5-6 with TRBJ1-1, with D possibly matching TRBD1 (5 bases). The ends were cut back, 4 bases at V and 2 bases at J, with 9 bases in the middle. The CDR3 loop spans 13 amino acids. Per the germline V gene, CDR1 is SGHDT and CDR2 is YYEEEE. This CDR3 is CASSATVNTEAFF. The CDR3 bases are TGTGCCAGCAGCGCGACAGTAAACACTGAAGCTTTCTTT. Together with reference TRBV5-6 and TRBJ1-1, the CDR3 gives the full variable domain: DAGVTQSPTHLIKTRGQQVTLRCSPKSGHDTVSWYQQALGQGPQFIFQYYEEEERQRGNFPDRFSGHQFPNYSSELNVNALLLGDSALYLCASSATVNTEAFFGQGTRLTVV.

This rearrangement joins TRBV20-1 to TRBJ1-2, with a weak D call TRBD1 (6 bases). The CDR3 has 11 amino acids. In germline, CDR1 is DFQATT, CDR2 SNEGSKA (reference sequence). V gave up 4 bases and J gave up 8 bases, with 11 bases separating them. CDR3 DNA sequence: TGCAGTGCTAAAAGGGACAAAGGCTACACCTTC. Translation gives CSAKRDKGYTF.

For the CDR3, the DNA is TGCGCCAGCAGCGGAGGACAGTATAATTCACCCCTCCACTTT. This gives the protein CASSGGQYNSPLHF. The chain couples TRBV5-1 to TRBJ1-6; D may be TRBD1 (6 bases). The CDR3 contains 14 residues. V was shortened by 4 bases and J by 4 bases, with 9 bases between the two germline ends. Germline CDR1 is SGHRS and CDR2 is YFSETQ.

The chain carries TRBV7-2 and TRBJ1-1, with 10 bases lining up with TRBD1. CDR1 and CDR2 from the germline V gene are SGHTA and FQGNSA. This CDR3 region has 14 residues. Losses at the gene ends were 5 bases for V and 3 bases for J; bases not matched to a gene: 3. CDR3 DNA sequence: TGTGCCAGCAGCCTAGGACAGGGGGACACTGAAGCTTTCTTT. Encoded protein: CASSLGQGDTEAFF. Using reference TRBV7-2 and TRBJ1-1 for the parts outside the CDR3, the full variable domain is GAGVSQSPSNKVTEKGKDVELRCDPISGHTALYWYRQSLGQGLEFLIYFQGNSAPDKSGLPSDRFSAERTGGSVSTLTIQRTQQEDSAVYLCASSLGQGDTEAFFGQGTRLTVV.

The J gene is TRBJ2-5, the V gene TRBV11-2; 7 bases line up with TRBD1. V gave up 5 bases and J gave up 2 bases; unmatched junction bases: 2. Germline V CDR1 and CDR2: SGHAT, FQNNGV. This CDR3 is 13 amino acids long. The CDR3 loop is CASSPDRQETQYF. For the CDR3, the DNA is TGTGCCAGCAGCCCGGACAGGCAAGAGACCCAGTACTTC.

A remark on this clone: This specimen includes other DNA sequences encoding the same CDR3. V and J are TRBV30 and TRBJ1-6; TRBD1 might be the D (6 bases). Germline V CDR1 and CDR2: GTSNPN, SVGIG (reference sequence). V lost 4 bases to trimming and J lost 10 bases, with 14 bases between them. CDR3 length: 13 amino acids. CDR3 in amino acids: CAWTLQGGSPLHF. The DNA of the CDR3 is TGTGCCTGGACCCTACAGGGCGGATCACCCCTCCACTTT. The complete variable domain, with remaining parts taken from reference TRBV30 and TRBJ1-6, reads SQTIHQWPATLVQPVGSPLSLECTVEGTSNPNLYWYRQAAGRGLQLLFYSVGIGQISSEVPQNLSASRPQDRQFILSSKKLLLSDSGFYLCAWTLQGGSPLHFGNGTRLTVT.

The V call is TRBV2, the J call TRBJ1-3; D is possibly TRBD1 (6 bases). Per the germline V gene, CDR1 is SNHLY and CDR2 is FYNNEI. This CDR3 has 15 residues. V was clipped by 5 bases and J by 2 bases, with 13 bases between them. CDR3 DNA: TGTGCCAGCAGTTACAGGGTATTCGCTGGAAACACCATATATTTT. This sequence encodes CASSYRVFAGNTIYF.

The chain carries TRBV6-1 and TRBJ1-2, with 8 bases lining up with TRBD1. Germline lookup yields CDR1 MNHNS and CDR2 SASEGT. This CDR3 spans 14 amino acids. V was pared by 4 bases and J by 4 bases, with 5 bases of the junction left unmatched. CDR3: CASSVEQGGYGYTF. The CDR3 bases are TGTGCCAGCAGTGTAGAACAGGGGGGCTATGGCTACACCTTC.

The rearrangement uses TRBV11-2 and TRBJ1-1; TRBD1 matches 7 bases. CDR3 size: 15 residues. Trimming at V came to 5 bases and at J to 0 bases, leaving 6 bases not matched to a gene. CDR1 and CDR2 from the germline V gene are SGHAT and FQNNGV. CDR3 sequence reads: CASSLGTDMNTEAFF. The DNA for the CDR3 is TGTGCCAGCAGCCTCGGGACAGACATGAACACTGAAGCTTTCTTT.

The rearrangement links TRBV28 to TRBJ1-3; 10 bases map to TRBD1. The CDR3 is made up of 16 amino acids. Germline loops: CDR1 MDHEN, CDR2 SYDVKM. Losses at the gene ends were 6 bases for V and 3 bases for J; bases not matched to a gene: 8. The CDR3 loop reads CASRLETGGFGNTIYF. DNA for the CDR3: TGTGCCAGCAGACTCGAGACAGGGGGCTTTGGAAACACCATATATTTT.

The chain joins TRBV7-6 to TRBJ1-1; no reliable D call. The V and J ends lost 0 bases and 8 bases respectively, with 10 bases between them. Germline V gene data show CDR1 as SGHVS and CDR2 as FNYEAQ. The CDR3 is 13 amino acids. The CDR3 reads CASSLASGQEAFF. The CDR3 region has the DNA TGTGCCAGCAGCTTAGCGAGTGGGCAAGAAGCTTTCTTT.

The chain combines TRBV2 with TRBJ1-5, with a possible D match to TRBD1 (6 bases). Between the trimmed V and J ends, which lost 8 bases and 0 bases, there was a span of 8 bases. The CDR3 has 13 amino acids. Germline-derived CDR1 and CDR2 are SNHLY and FYNNEI. As DNA, the CDR3 is TGTGCCAGCCAGGGGTATAGCAATCAGCCCCAGCATTTT. Its translation is CASQGYSNQPQHF.

The gene calls are TRBV7-8 and TRBJ1-2, with 8 bases identical to TRBD1. The germline CDR1 and CDR2 sequences are SGHVS and FQNEAQ. The CDR3 is made up of 16 amino acids. V shed 5 bases, J shed 6 bases, and the junction held 14 bases outside the gene matches. The CDR3 region has the DNA TGTGCCAGCAGCCCGCCCCCGGACAGGGATGAAGATGGCTACACCTTC. Its translation: CASSPPPDRDEDGYTF.

The J gene is TRBJ2-7, the V gene TRBV21-1; TRBD1, as called in the table, went unchecked against the DNA. TRBV21-1 is noted as a pseudogene. CDR3 length equals 15 residues. CDR3 in amino acids: CASSKRGGGPYEQYF. CDR3 coding DNA: TGTGCCAGCAGCAAACGAGGGGGTGGCCCCTACGAGCAGTACTTC.

CDR3: CASSLVAPGSDTQYF. DNA for the CDR3: TGTGCCAGCAGCTTGGTGGCCCCCGGGTCAGATACGCAGTATTTT. The J gene is TRBJ2-3, the V gene TRBV5-4; no reliable D call. Germline V CDR1 and CDR2: SGHNT, YYREEE (reference sequence). Between the trimmed V and J ends, which lost 0 bases and 4 bases, there was a span of 12 bases. The CDR3 extends over 15 amino acids.

The chain couples TRBV7-8 to TRBJ2-7, with D possibly matching TRBD1 (6 bases). CDR1 is SGHVS, CDR2 FQNEAQ, per germline. This CDR3 is built from 16 residues. The V end was cut by 2 bases, the J end by 2 bases, with 16 bases between. The CDR3 coding sequence is TGTGCCAGCAGCTTAACAGCGGACAGAGACACCTACGAGCAGTACTTC. Translation: CASSLTADRDTYEQYF.

CDR3 sequence: CASSFIQGTMNTEAFF. The CDR3 region has the DNA TGTGCCAGCAGCTTTATTCAGGGAACCATGAACACTGAAGCTTTCTTT. The genes are TRBV5-8 and TRBJ1-1, with D perhaps matching TRBD1 (5 bases). CDR3 length equals 16 residues. Trimming pared 2 bases from V and 0 bases from J, leaving 14 bases between. Germline CDR1 is SGHTS and CDR2 is YDEGEE.

The J gene is TRBJ1-2, the V gene TRBV5-1; D is ambiguous. Germline CDR1 is SGHRS and CDR2 is YFSETQ. The CDR3 has 14 residues. With 0 bases removed from V and 8 bases from J, the gap between germline ends came to 14 bases. CDR3 nucleotide sequence: TGCGCCAGCAGCTTGGTGACGGCGGAGGACGGCTACACCTTC. This encodes CASSLVTAEDGYTF.